This T cell receptor (beta chain) appears in the sequencing data of a study of lymphopenia after photon versus proton radiotherapy. The protocol was immunoSEQ multiplex PCR, while the TCRdb copy is restricted to in-frame clones and leaves out a portion. The sample has roughly 35,000 clones; under 90% are singletons. For this clone: Its cognate antigen is unknown.

Study-level findings and limits: Survival link was tested only in deceased patients; proton benefit remains a possibility. Oligoclonal CD8+ Temra expansion after nadir drove photon patients' diversity drop. Proton therapy kept repertoires fairly stable, unlike photons, which gained effector/memory cells.

Deletions cut 5 bases from V and 5 bases from J, with 13 bases between. Germline loops: CDR1 SGHTA, CDR2 FQGNSA. The CDR3 loop spans 13 amino acids. The sequence derives from a man in his fifties with gastric cancer. This specimen consisted of peripheral blood, obtained from a patient treated with photon-based radiotherapy. V gene TRBV7-2 combines with J gene TRBJ2-7; the D gene is possibly TRBD2 (5 bases). The CDR3 region is CASSRRSRHEQYF. CDR3 bases: TGTGCCAGCAGCCGGAGGAGCCGACACGAGCAGTACTTC.